The rows below give T cell receptor beta chains drawn from one sample of a study of CD4 T cells in relation to SARS-CoV-2 and coronaviruses. No antigen is known for these receptors. Generated by immunoSEQ multiplex PCR, the TCRdb table keeps only in-frame clones and is missing some. The table lists some 20,000 clones, 60% to 80% of them singletons. The sequencing sample was made of CD4+ T cells from PBMCs, cultured in vitro. The receptor source for this set is a human donor in good health. CDR3s include the opening cysteine and the closing phenylalanine or tryptophan. A D gene is named only where the DNA matches it firmly. Size is stated for part of the rows, as once, few or many counts, or as a class when the clone is expanded.

V: TRBV30; length: 12; D: TRBD1; J: TRBJ1-2; size: NA; CDR3: CAWSVPGGGYTF; DNA: TGTGCCTGGAGTGTCCCAGGGGGAGGCTACACCTTC
V: TRBV7-3; length: 12; D: NA; J: TRBJ2-1; size: few; CDR3: CASSLSSDEQFF; DNA: TGTGCCAGCAGCTTATCTAGCGATGAGCAGTTCTTC
V: TRBV25-1; length: 11; D: NA; J: TRBJ2-3; size: once; CDR3: CASSHADTQYF; DNA: TGTGCCAGCAGTCACGCAGATACGCAGTATTTT
V: TRBV7-9; length: 15; D: NA; J: TRBJ1-6; size: NA; CDR3: CASSFFLRGNSPLHF; DNA: TGTGCCAGCAGCTTCTTTTTAAGGGGGAATTCACCCCTCCACTTT
V: TRBV3-1/TRBV3-2; length: 15; D: NA; J: TRBJ2-7; size: few; CDR3: CASSQDGSGLVEQYF; DNA: TGTGCCAGCAGCCAAGACGGCTCTGGGCTGGTGGAGCAGTACTTC
V: TRBV19; length: 16; D: NA; J: TRBJ2-1; size: NA; CDR3: CASSSRGGAEHNEQFF; DNA: TGTGCCAGTAGTAGTCGAGGGGGGGCTGAACACAATGAGCAGTTCTTC
V: TRBV7-2; length: 12; D: NA; J: TRBJ2-3; size: large; CDR3: CASSPYGDTQYF; DNA: TGTGCCAGCAGCCCCTATGGTGATACGCAGTATTTT
V: TRBV4-1; length: 15; D: TRBD1; J: TRBJ2-5; size: large; CDR3: CASSQPGQHQETQYF; DNA: TGCGCCAGCAGCCAACCGGGACAGCACCAAGAGACCCAGTACTTC
V: TRBV28; length: 15; D: TRBD2; J: TRBJ2-1; size: NA; CDR3: CASSPTGGPVLGQFF; DNA: TGTGCCAGCAGTCCAACGGGAGGGCCCGTATTAGGGCAGTTCTTC
V: TRBV5-1; length: 17; D: NA; J: TRBJ1-3; size: once; CDR3: CASSLPLKSSSGNTIYF; DNA: TGCGCCAGCAGCTTGCCGCTGAAGTCGAGCTCTGGAAACACCATATATTTT
V: TRBV15; length: 13; D: NA; J: TRBJ2-3; size: NA; CDR3: CATSRNWGDTQYF; DNA: TGTGCCACCAGCAGGAATTGGGGGGATACGCAGTATTTT
V: TRBV3-1/TRBV3-2; length: 17; D: NA; J: TRBJ2-7; size: NA; CDR3: CASSRRQGGKNLYEQYF; DNA: TGTGCCAGCAGCCGCCGTCAGGGGGGTAAGAACCTCTACGAGCAGTACTTC
V: TRBV4-1; length: 17; D: TRBD1; J: TRBJ1-1; size: NA; CDR3: CASSHHSDRGRYTEAFF; DNA: TGCGCCAGCAGCCATCATTCGGACAGGGGGCGGTACACTGAAGCTTTCTTT
V: TRBV6-1; length: 14; D: TRBD2; J: TRBJ2-1; size: NA; CDR3: CASSEGEGANEQFF; DNA: TGTGCCAGCAGTGAAGGGGAGGGAGCCAATGAGCAGTTCTTC
V: TRBV30; length: 14; D: NA; J: TRBJ1-2; size: NA; CDR3: CAWRIQGLNYGYTF; DNA: TGTGCCTGGAGAATACAGGGACTGAACTATGGCTACACCTTC
V: TRBV5-1; length: 11; D: TRBD1; J: TRBJ1-1; size: NA; CDR3: CASKRGTEAFF; DNA: TGCGCCAGTAAGCGCGGGACAGAGGCTTTCTTT
V: TRBV19; length: 14; D: NA; J: TRBJ2-3; size: NA; CDR3: CASSVNPRADTQYF; DNA: TGTGCCAGTAGCGTCAATCCTCGGGCAGATACGCAGTATTTT
V: TRBV29-1; length: 14; D: NA; J: TRBJ1-1; size: NA; CDR3: CSVWGRQSNTEAFF; DNA: TGCAGTGTCTGGGGGAGACAGTCGAACACTGAAGCTTTCTTT
V: TRBV28; length: 16; D: NA; J: TRBJ1-5; size: NA; CDR3: CASSQPRGGSNQPQHF; DNA: TGTGCCAGCAGTCAACCCCGGGGGGGGAGCAATCAGCCCCAGCATTTT
V: TRBV18; length: 13; D: NA; J: TRBJ1-5; size: NA; CDR3: CASSPASNQPQHF; DNA: TGTGCCAGCTCACCCGCTAGCAATCAGCCCCAGCATTTT
V: TRBV5-4; length: 14; D: TRBD2; J: TRBJ2-5; size: NA; CDR3: CASSGTSVEETQYF; DNA: TGTGCCAGCAGCGGAACTAGCGTCGAAGAGACCCAGTACTTC
V: TRBV6-1; length: 16; D: TRBD2; J: TRBJ2-7; size: NA; CDR3: CASSAGLAGPGYEQYF; DNA: TGTGCCAGCAGTGCAGGACTAGCGGGACCCGGGTACGAGCAGTACTTC
V: TRBV4-2; length: 15; D: NA; J: TRBJ2-5; size: NA; CDR3: CASSQDKGSVETQYF; DNA: TGTGCCAGCAGCCAAGATAAGGGGAGCGTGGAGACCCAGTACTTC
V: TRBV27; length: 13; D: NA; J: TRBJ1-1; size: NA; CDR3: CASSLFRNTEAFF; DNA: TGTGCCAGCAGTTTATTCAGGAACACTGAAGCTTTCTTT
V: TRBV6-4; length: 16; D: NA; J: TRBJ1-1; size: NA; CDR3: CASSRMGGSRYTEAFF; DNA: TGTGCCAGCAGCCGCATGGGCGGGAGCCGGTACACTGAAGCTTTCTTT
V: TRBV6-1; length: 11; D: NA; J: TRBJ1-6; size: NA; CDR3: CASSDLSPLHF; DNA: TGTGCCAGCAGTGACCTTTCACCCCTCCACTTT
V: TRBV30; length: 16; D: TRBD1; J: TRBJ2-7; size: NA; CDR3: CAWKLRDRGSSYEQYF; DNA: TGTGCCTGGAAACTCCGGGACAGGGGGAGCTCCTACGAGCAGTACTTC
V: TRBV19; length: 18; D: TRBD2; J: TRBJ2-3; size: NA; CDR3: CASSIAVASGRNTDTQYF; DNA: TGTGCCAGTAGTATAGCTGTGGCTAGCGGGAGGAACACAGATACGCAGTATTTT
V: TRBV5-1; length: 15; D: TRBD1; J: TRBJ1-3; size: once; CDR3: CASSLGDRPGNTIYF; DNA: TGCGCCAGCAGCTTGGGGGACAGACCTGGAAACACCATATATTTT
V: TRBV19; length: 15; D: NA; J: TRBJ1-2; size: NA; CDR3: CASSKNIGTHYGYTF; DNA: TGTGCCAGTAGCAAAAATATAGGGACGCACTATGGCTACACCTTC
V: TRBV6-4; length: 13; D: TRBD1; J: TRBJ2-5; size: NA; CDR3: CASSRDRGETQYF; DNA: TGTGCCAGCAGTCGTGACAGGGGAGAGACCCAGTACTTC
V: TRBV15; length: 16; D: TRBD2; J: TRBJ2-1; size: NA; CDR3: CATSRGGREGNNEQFF; DNA: TGTGCCACCAGCAGAGGGGGGCGGGAGGGCAACAATGAGCAGTTCTTC
V: TRBV5-4; length: 16; D: NA; J: TRBJ1-2; size: NA; CDR3: CASSLAGGRANYGYTF; DNA: TGTGCCAGCAGCTTGGCCGGCGGGCGTGCTAACTATGGCTACACCTTC
V: TRBV18; length: 13; D: NA; J: TRBJ1-5; size: NA; CDR3: CASSPLGDQPQHF; DNA: TGTGCCAGCTCACCATTGGGCGATCAGCCCCAGCATTTT
V: TRBV6-5; length: 14; D: TRBD1; J: TRBJ1-2; size: NA; CDR3: CASRLDRGRYGYTF; DNA: TGTGCCAGCAGGTTGGACAGGGGGCGGTATGGCTACACCTTC
V: TRBV19; length: 14; D: NA; J: TRBJ1-1; size: NA; CDR3: CASSRYRENTEAFF; DNA: TGTGCCAGTAGTAGATACAGGGAGAACACTGAAGCTTTCTTT
V: TRBV6-6; length: 16; D: TRBD2; J: TRBJ2-1; size: NA; CDR3: CASSYTLREGHNEQFF; DNA: TGTGCCAGCAGTTACACCCTACGGGAGGGCCACAATGAGCAGTTCTTC
V: TRBV7-2; length: 12; D: NA; J: TRBJ2-7; size: NA; CDR3: CASSPGIYEQYF; DNA: TGTGCCAGCAGCCCAGGGATTTACGAGCAGTACTTC
V: TRBV5-1; length: 13; D: NA; J: TRBJ2-3; size: NA; CDR3: CASSEPGDNTQYF; DNA: TGCGCCAGCAGCGAACCGGGAGATAATACGCAGTATTTT
V: TRBV5-1; length: 12; D: NA; J: TRBJ2-1; size: NA; CDR3: CASSAGWNEQFF; DNA: TGCGCCAGCAGCGCAGGGTGGAATGAGCAGTTCTTC
V: TRBV5-1; length: 17; D: NA; J: TRBJ1-6; size: NA; CDR3: CASSLYQGSSYNSPLHF; DNA: TGCGCCAGCAGCTTGTATCAAGGGAGCTCCTATAATTCACCCCTCCACTTT
V: TRBV3-1/TRBV3-2; length: 20; D: TRBD1; J: TRBJ2-6; size: NA; CDR3: CASSQEGTGTGGAGANVLTF; DNA: TGTGCCAGCAGCCAAGAAGGTACCGGGACAGGGGGTGCTGGGGCCAACGTCCTGACTTTC